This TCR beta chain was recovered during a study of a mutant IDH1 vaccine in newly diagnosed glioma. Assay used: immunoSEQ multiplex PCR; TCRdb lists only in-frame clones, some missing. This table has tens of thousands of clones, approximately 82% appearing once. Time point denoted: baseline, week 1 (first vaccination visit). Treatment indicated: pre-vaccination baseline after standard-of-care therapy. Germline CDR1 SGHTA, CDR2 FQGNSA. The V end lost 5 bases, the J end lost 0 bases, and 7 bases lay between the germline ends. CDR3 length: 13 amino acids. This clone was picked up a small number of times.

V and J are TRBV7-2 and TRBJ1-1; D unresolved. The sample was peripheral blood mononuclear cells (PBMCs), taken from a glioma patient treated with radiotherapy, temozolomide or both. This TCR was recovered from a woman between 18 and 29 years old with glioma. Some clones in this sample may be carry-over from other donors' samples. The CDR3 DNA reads TGTGCCAGCAGCCCAGTGGTGAACACTGAAGCTTTCTTT. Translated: CASSPVVNTEAFF.